This T cell receptor beta chain is from a study of Ad26.COV2.S vaccination and SARS-CoV-2 variants. Findings of the study overall: There was reportedly substantial breadth in spike-specific CD8+ and CD4+ T cell responses after vaccination.

Concerning this clone itself: As yet, its antigen is unknown.

Treatment in this sample: about 20 received Ad26.COV2.S at low or high dose, single or two shots; five or six received placebo; per-sample allocation not given. Collection of the samples took place on day 63 after the first injection of vaccine or placebo. The individual, an adult aged 18-55 years, was a donor in Boston. TCRdb's table, derived via immunoSEQ multiplex PCR, lists solely in-frame clones and lacks some. Counted here are approximately 350,000 clones, 87% occurring once; the ten biggest clones make up 3.4%. Per the germline V gene, CDR1 is SEHNR and CDR2 is FQNEAQ (reference sequence). There are 17 residues in the CDR3. With 5 bases removed from V and 2 bases from J, the gap between germline ends came to 20 bases.

Sample: peripheral blood, taken in a trial of Ad26.COV2.S vaccine versus placebo. The source of this sequence is a person aged 18 to 59 who received the Ad26.COV2.S COVID-19 vaccine or a placebo. This chain joins TRBV7-9 and TRBJ2-3, with D possibly being TRBD2 (6 bases). The CDR3 region has the DNA TGTGCCAGCAGCCCGAGGGAGAGGAGGGGTCCCACAGATACGCAGTATTTT. It is translated as CASSPRERRGPTDTQYF.